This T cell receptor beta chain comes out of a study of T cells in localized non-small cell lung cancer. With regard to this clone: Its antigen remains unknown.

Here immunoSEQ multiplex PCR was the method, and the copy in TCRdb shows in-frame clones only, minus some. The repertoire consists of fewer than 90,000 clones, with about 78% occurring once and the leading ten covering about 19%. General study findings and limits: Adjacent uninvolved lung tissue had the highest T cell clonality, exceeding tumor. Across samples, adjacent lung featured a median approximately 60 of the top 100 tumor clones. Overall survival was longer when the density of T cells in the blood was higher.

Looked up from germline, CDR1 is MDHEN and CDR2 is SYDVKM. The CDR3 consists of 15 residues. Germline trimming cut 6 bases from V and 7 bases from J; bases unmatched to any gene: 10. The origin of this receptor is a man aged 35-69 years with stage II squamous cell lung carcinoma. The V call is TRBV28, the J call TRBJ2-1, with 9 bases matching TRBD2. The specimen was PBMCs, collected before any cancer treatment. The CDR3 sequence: CASSPRTSGYNEQFF. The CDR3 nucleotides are TGTGCCAGCAGCCCCAGAACTAGCGGGTATAATGAGCAGTTCTTC. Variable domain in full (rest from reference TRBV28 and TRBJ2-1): DVKVTQSSRYLVKRTGEKVFLECVQDMDHENMFWYRQDPGLGLRLIYFSYDVKMKEKGDIPEGYSVSREKKERFSLILESASTNQTSMYLCASSPRTSGYNEQFFGPGTRLTVL.